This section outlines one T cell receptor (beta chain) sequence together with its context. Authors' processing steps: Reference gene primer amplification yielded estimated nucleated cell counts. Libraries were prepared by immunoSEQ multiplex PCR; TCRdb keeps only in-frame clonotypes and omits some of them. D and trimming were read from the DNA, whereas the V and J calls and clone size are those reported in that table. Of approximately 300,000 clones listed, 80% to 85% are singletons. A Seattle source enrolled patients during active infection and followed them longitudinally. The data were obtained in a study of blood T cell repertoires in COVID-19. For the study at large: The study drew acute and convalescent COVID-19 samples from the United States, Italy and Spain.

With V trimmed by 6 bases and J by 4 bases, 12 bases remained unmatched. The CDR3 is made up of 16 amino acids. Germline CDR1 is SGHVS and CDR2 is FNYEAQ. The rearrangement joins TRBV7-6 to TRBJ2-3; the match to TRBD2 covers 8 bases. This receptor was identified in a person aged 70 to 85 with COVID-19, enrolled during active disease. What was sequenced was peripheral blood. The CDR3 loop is CASSSKPRGLADTQYF. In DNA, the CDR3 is TGTGCCAGCAGTTCTAAGCCGAGGGGACTAGCAGATACGCAGTATTTT. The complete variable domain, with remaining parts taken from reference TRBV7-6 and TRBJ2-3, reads GAGVSQSPRYKVTKRGQDVALRCDPISGHVSLYWYRQALGQGPEFLTYFNYEAQQDKSGLPNDRFSAERPEGSISTLTIQRTEQRDSAMYRCASSSKPRGLADTQYFGPGTRLTVL.